A selection of T cell receptor beta chains follows, all from one sample in a study of blood T cell repertoires in COVID-19. The method was immunoSEQ multiplex PCR; TCRdb's version includes in-frame clones alone and lacks a portion of them. Of 300,000 to 400,000 clones listed, approximately 86% are singletons. Input material: peripheral blood. The receptors here all came from a human donor in a cohort sampled during active COVID-19. Each CDR3 is given without its conserved first and last residue.

V gene | CDR3 protein
TRBV18 | ASSPRLDQPQH
TRBV5-8 | ASSLFSGPSSYNEQF
TRBV19 | ASNLGAGGALFNGYT
TRBV18 | ASSPRQDPGNYGYT
TRBV7-3 | ASSFGGTGELF
TRBV16 | ASSQSRQEQY
TRBV24-1 | ATSPKGGLTDTQY
TRBV2 | ASTPAPRTGRGNTEAF
TRBV6-2/TRBV6-3 | ASSYSIQTGGLNQPQH
TRBV5-6 | ASSLGGTPLAQY
TRBV6-5 | ASRNPGQGTEAF
TRBV11-3 | ASSSRPPGQKFYEQY
TRBV11-2 | ASTFRDTQY
TRBV7-2 | ASSFTTKMAVQF
TRBV28 | ASSSLDRGMNNQPQH
TRBV19 | ASSVRDRVYEQY